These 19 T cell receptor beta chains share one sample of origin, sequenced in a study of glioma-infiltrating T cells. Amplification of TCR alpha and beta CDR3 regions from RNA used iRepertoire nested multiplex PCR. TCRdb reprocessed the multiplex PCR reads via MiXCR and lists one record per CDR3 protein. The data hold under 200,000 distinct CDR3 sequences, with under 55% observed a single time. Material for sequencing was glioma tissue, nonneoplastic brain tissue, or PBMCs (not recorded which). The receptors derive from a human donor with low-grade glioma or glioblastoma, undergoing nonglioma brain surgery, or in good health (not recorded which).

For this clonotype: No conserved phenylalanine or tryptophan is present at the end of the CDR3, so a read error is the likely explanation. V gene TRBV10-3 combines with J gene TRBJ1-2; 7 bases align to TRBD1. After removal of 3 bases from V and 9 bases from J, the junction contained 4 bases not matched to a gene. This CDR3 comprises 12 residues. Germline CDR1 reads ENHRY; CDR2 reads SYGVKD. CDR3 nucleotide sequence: TGTGCCATCAGTGACCGGACAGGAAGCTACACCCTC. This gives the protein CAISDRTGSYTL.

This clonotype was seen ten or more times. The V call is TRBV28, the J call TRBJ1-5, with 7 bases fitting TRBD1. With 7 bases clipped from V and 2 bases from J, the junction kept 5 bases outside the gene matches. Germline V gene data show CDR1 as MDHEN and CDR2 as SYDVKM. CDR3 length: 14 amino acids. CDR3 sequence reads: CASTRGQGNQPQHF. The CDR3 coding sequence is TGTGCCAGCACCCGCGGACAGGGCAATCAGCCCCAGCATTTT.

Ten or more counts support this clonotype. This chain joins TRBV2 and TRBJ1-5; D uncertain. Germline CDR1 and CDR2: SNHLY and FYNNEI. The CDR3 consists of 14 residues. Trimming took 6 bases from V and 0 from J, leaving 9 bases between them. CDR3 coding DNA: TGTGCCAGCAGAGCGCCATATAGCAATCAGCCCCAGCATTTT. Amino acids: CASRAPYSNQPQHF.

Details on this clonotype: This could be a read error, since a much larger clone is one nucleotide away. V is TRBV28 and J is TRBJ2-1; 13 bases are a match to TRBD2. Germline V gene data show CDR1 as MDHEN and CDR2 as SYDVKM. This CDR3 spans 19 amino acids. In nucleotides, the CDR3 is TGTGCCAGCAGTTTATACCTGAGGACTAGCGGGAGTATCAACAATGTGCAGTTCTTC. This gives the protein CASSLYLRTSGSINNVQFF.

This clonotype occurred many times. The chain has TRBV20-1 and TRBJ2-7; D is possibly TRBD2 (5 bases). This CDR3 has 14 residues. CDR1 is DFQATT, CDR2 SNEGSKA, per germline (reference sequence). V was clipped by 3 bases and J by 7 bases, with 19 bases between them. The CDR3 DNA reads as TGCAGTGCTAGCAAGAGCGGTGAGTCCCTAGAGCAGTACTTC. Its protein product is CSASKSGESLEQYF.

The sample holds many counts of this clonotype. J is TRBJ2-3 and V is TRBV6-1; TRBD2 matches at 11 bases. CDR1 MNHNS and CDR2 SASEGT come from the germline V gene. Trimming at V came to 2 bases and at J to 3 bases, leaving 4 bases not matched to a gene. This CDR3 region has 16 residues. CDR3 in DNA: TGTGCCAGCAGTGAACTTCTAGCGGGAGGTACAGATACGCAGTATTTT. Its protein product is CASSELLAGGTDTQYF.

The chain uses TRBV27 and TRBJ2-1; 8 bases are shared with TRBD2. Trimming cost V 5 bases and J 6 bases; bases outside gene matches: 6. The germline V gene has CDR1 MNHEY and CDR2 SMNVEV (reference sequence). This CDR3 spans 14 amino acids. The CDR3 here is CASSITSGPNEQFF. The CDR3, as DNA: TGTGCCAGCAGTATAACTAGCGGCCCCAATGAGCAGTTCTTC.

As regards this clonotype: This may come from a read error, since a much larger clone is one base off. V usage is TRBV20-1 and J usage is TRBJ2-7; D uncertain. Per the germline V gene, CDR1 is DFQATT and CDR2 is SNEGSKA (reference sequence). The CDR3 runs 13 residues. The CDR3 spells CSSRDRADYEQYF. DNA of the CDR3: TGCAGTTCTAGAGATCGCGCGGACTACGAGCAGTACTTC.

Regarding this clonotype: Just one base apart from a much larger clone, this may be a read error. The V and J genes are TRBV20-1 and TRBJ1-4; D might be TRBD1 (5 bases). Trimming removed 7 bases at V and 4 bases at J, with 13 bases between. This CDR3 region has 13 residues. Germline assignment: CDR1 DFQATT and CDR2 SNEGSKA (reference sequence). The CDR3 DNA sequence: TGCAGTGACAGCAGGGCCCTTAATGAAAAACTGTTTTTT. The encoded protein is CSDSRALNEKLFF.

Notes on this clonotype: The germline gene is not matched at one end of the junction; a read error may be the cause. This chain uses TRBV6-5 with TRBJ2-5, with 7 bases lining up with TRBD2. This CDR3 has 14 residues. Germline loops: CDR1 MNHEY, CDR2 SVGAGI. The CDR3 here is CAGSFTAGEETKYF. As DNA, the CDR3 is TGTGCCGGCAGCTTCACTGCGGGGGAAGAGACCAAGTACTTC.

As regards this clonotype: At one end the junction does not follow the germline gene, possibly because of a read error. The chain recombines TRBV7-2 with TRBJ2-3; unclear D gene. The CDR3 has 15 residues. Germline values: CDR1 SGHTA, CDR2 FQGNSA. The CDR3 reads CASSSGSDAGDTQCF. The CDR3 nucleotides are TGTGCCAGCAGCTCTGGCTCAGATGCCGGAGATACGCAGTGTTTT.

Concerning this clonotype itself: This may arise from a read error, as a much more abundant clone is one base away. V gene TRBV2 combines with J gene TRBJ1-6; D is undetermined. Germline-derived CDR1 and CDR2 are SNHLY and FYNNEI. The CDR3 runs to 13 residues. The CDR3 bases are TGTGGCAGCAGTGAAGTAGTCGGGTCACCCCTCCACTTT. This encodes CGSSEVVGSPLHF.

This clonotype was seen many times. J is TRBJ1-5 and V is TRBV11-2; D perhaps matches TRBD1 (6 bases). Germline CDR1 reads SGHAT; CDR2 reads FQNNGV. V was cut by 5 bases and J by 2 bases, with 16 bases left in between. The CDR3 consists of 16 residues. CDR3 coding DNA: TGTGCCAGCAGCCCTCTCAGGGGTTTTCGCAATCAGCCCCAGCATTTT. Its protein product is CASSPLRGFRNQPQHF.

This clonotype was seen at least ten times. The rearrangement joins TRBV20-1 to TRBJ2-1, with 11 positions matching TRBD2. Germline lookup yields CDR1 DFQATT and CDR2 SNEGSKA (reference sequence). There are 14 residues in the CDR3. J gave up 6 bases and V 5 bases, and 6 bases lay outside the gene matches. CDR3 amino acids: CSAGGTSGINEQFF. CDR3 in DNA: TGCAGTGCTGGCGGGACTAGCGGAATCAATGAGCAGTTCTTC.

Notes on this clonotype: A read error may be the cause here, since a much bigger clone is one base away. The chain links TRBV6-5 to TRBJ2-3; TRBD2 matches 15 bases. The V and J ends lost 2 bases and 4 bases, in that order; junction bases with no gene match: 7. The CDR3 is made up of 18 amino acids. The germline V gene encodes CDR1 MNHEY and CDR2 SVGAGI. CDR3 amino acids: CASSYGGLAGGSPDTQYF. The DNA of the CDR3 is TGTGCCAGCAGTTACGGGGGACTAGCGGGAGGAAGTCCAGATACGCAGTATTTT.

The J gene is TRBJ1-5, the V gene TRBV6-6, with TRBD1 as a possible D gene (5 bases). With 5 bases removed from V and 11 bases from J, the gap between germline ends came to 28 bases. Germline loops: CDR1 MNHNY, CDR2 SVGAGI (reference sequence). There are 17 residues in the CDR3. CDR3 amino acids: CASSLPGRRGVQQTQHF. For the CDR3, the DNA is TGTGCCAGCAGTCTCCCCGGACGACGAGGGGTGCAACAGACCCAGCATTTT.

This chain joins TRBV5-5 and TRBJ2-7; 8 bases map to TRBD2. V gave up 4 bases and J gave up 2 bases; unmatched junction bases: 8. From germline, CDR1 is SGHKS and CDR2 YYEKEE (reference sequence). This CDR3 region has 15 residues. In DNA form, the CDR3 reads TGTGCCAGCAGCCTTAGCGGGGCAACTACCTACGAGCAGTACTTC. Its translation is CASSLSGATTYEQYF.

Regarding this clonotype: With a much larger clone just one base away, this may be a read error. The CDR3 region has the DNA TGTGCCAGCAGCTTATGGGGGGACTACTCCCACAATGAGCAGTTCTTC. Protein sequence: CASSLWGDYSHNEQFF. This chain links TRBV7-2 with TRBJ2-1, with TRBD2 identical over 7 bases. The length of the CDR3 is 16 residues. Per the germline V gene, CDR1 is SGHTA and CDR2 is FQGNSA.

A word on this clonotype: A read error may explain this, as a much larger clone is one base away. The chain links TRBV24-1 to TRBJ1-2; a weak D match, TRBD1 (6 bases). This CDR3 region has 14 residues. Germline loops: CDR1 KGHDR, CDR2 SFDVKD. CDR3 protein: CATSEPGQNYGYNF. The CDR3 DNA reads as TGTGCCACCAGTGAACCAGGACAGAACTATGGCTACAACTTC.